The T cell receptor (beta chain) under discussion was sequenced for a study of blood T cell repertoires in COVID-19. Study as a whole: PBMCs, B-cell-depleted T cells, or T cells were the source of the cDNA or gDNA that made up the material.

The repertoire was sequenced with immunoSEQ multiplex PCR; TCRdb's copy has only in-frame clones and lacks some. This sample yields approximately 150,000 clones, of which roughly 91% are seen a single time; 18% belongs to the top ten. V was cut by 4 bases and J by 4 bases, with 10 bases left in between. The CDR3 spans 14 residues. CDR1 is MNHEY and CDR2 is SVGAGI in the germline V gene. The chain has TRBV6-5 and TRBJ2-2; possible D gene TRBD2, 6 bases. The sequence came from a man aged 45 to 65 with active or convalescent COVID-19. The sample comprised peripheral blood. The CDR3 DNA is TGTGCCAGCAGTTCGGGACTCTCCACCGGGGAGCTGTTTTTT. It yields the protein CASSSGLSTGELFF.